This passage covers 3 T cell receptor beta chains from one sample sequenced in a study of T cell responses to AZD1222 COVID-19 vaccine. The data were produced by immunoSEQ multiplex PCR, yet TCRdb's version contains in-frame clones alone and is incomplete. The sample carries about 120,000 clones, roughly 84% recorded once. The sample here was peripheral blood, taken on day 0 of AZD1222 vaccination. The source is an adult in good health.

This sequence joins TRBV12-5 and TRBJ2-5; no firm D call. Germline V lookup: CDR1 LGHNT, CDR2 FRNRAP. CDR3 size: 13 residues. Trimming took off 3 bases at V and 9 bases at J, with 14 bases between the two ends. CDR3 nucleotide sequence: TGTGCTAGTGGTTTTTCCTCGGGTTTGTCCCAGTACTTC. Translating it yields CASGFSSGLSQYF. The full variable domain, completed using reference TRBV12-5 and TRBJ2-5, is DARVTQTPRHKVTEMGQEVTMRCQPILGHNTVFWYRQTMMQGLELLAYFRNRAPLDDSGMPKDRFSAEMPDATLATLKIQPSEPRDSAVYFCASGFSSGLSQYFGPGTRLLVL.

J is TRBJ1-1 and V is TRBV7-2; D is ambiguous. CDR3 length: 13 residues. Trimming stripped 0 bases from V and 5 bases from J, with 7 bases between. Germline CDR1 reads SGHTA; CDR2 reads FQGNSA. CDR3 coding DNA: TGTGCCAGCAGCTTAGCGGAGAGGACTGAAGCTTTCTTT. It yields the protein CASSLAERTEAFF.

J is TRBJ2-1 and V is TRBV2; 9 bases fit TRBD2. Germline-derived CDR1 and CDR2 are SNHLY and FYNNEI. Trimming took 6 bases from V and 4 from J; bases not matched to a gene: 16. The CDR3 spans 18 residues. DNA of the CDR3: TGTGCCAGCAGGGCGATTAGGGGTAGCGGGGGCTATTACAATGAGCAGTTCTTC. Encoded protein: CASRAIRGSGGYYNEQFF.